Each of the 8 T cell receptor beta chains below was sequenced from the same sample in a study of blood T cell repertoires in COVID-19 (dated by TCRdb to the early 2020s). The method behind the library was the immunoSEQ multiplex PCR assay. As stored in TCRdb, this immuneACCESS dataset retains in-frame rearrangements with V and J assigned. A fraction of the clones does not appear; measured against another copy, unresolved V genes explain less than half of the discrepancy, and the remainder lacks a known reason. The sample table holds around 97,000 clones, of which approximately 84% were seen once. Under 11% of the sample rests with the top ten. The sequenced sample consisted of peripheral blood. The receptors here all came from an older man with acute or convalescent COVID-19.

The rearrangement joins TRBV18 to TRBJ1-2; no firm D call. Trimming cost V 0 bases and J 4 bases, with 12 bases left between them. The CDR3 loop spans 15 amino acids. Looked up from germline, CDR1 is KGHSH and CDR2 is LQKENI. The CDR3 loop reads CASSPPDNHFYGYTF. CDR3 DNA sequence: TGTGCCAGCTCACCACCTGACAATCATTTCTATGGCTACACCTTC.

This clone has a count of ten or more. This chain uses TRBV28 with TRBJ1-2; 8 bases agree with TRBD1. CDR3 length: 12 amino acids. The V segment lost 6 bases and the J segment 8 bases; nucleotides outside the gene matches: 5. Germline CDR1 reads MDHEN; CDR2 reads SYDVKM. CDR3 loop: CASRLQGEGYTF. The CDR3 bases are TGTGCCAGCAGACTACAGGGGGAAGGCTACACCTTC.

This chain uses TRBV10-3 with TRBJ1-6; 8 bases are a match to TRBD1. From germline, CDR1 is ENHRY and CDR2 SYGVKD. The CDR3 is 13 amino acids. V dropped 9 bases and J dropped 5; count of bases not matched to a gene: 3. In nucleotides, the CDR3 is TGTGCCATAACAGGGGGGAATAATTCACCCCTCCACTTT. This gives the protein CAITGGNNSPLHF.

This clone has only one observation. The V gene is TRBV5-3, the J gene TRBJ2-6; 10 bases fit TRBD2. TRBV5-3 is designated an ORF whose function remains uncertain. This CDR3 region has 17 residues. Trimming took 4 bases from V and 4 from J; bases not matched to a gene: 8. The CDR3 spells CARSLSGRASGANVLTF. CDR3 nucleotide sequence: TGTGCCAGAAGCCTCAGCGGGAGGGCCTCGGGGGCCAACGTCCTGACTTTC.

The chain couples TRBV7-9 to TRBJ2-3; no definite D call. CDR3 size: 14 residues. Deletions cut 2 bases from V and 2 bases from J, with 8 bases between. The V gene's germline CDR1 is SEHNR and CDR2 FQNEAQ (reference sequence). CDR3 sequence (DNA): TGTGCCAGCAGCTTAACAGCCAACACAGATACGCAGTATTTT. Translated, it gives CASSLTANTDTQYF.

The gene calls are TRBV28 and TRBJ1-2; 7 nucleotides align to TRBD1. V dropped 11 bases and J dropped 4; count of bases not matched to a gene: 10. CDR1 is MDHEN, CDR2 SYDVKM, per germline. This CDR3 spans 13 amino acids. The CDR3 sequence: CASQGGPLYGYTF. In DNA form, the CDR3 reads TGTGCCTCCCAAGGGGGCCCCCTCTATGGCTACACCTTC.

Only one count was recorded for this clone. The rearrangement joins TRBV7-9 to TRBJ1-4, with 9 bases that match TRBD1. This CDR3 comprises 14 residues. CDR1 is SEHNR, CDR2 FQNEAQ, per germline (reference sequence). V lost 8 bases, J lost 8 bases, and 9 bases stayed unmatched. CDR3 sequence: CASGLQGAGEKLFF. In DNA form, the CDR3 reads TGTGCCAGCGGTCTACAGGGGGCGGGAGAAAAACTGTTTTTT.

This clone occurred once. The rearrangement uses TRBV29-1 and TRBJ1-5, with 7 positions matching TRBD1. The V gene's germline CDR1 is SQVTM and CDR2 ANQGSEA. V gave up 6 bases and J gave up 0 bases; unmatched junction bases: 8. The CDR3 has 15 residues. The CDR3 spells CSVSSGTDSNQPQHF. The CDR3 region has the DNA TGCAGCGTCTCCTCCGGGACAGATAGCAATCAGCCCCAGCATTTT.